This T cell receptor (beta chain) was documented in a study of beta chain features in type 1 diabetes. The collection from each donor was one heparinised blood draw averaging roughly 100 mL. Cells sorted by CD45RO/CCR7/CD25/CD127/CD95/CD27 comprised CD4+ naive, central memory, regulatory and stem cell-like memory cells. This clone turned up a few times. No antigen is known for it. The sample has other DNA sequences that encode this CDR3 too. Points from the study as a whole: Type 1 diabetes patients had TCRB CDR3s that were shorter (moderately but significantly so) in all four CD4+ subsets. Still unanswered here is whether HLA type influences TCRB rearrangement.

What was sequenced were expressed TCRB transcripts, since all of the isolated RNA had been reverse transcribed. The assay was immunoSEQ multiplex PCR, and TCRdb's table has in-frame clones only and misses some. Among 600,000 or so clones listed, over 11% were seen once. Material: naive CD4+ T cells from blood. The sequence was collected from a man younger than 35 with type 1 diabetes.

The CDR3 sequence: CSARGLETQYF. The CDR3 coding sequence is TGCAGTGCTAGGGGGCTGGAGACCCAGTACTTC. V is TRBV20-1 and J is TRBJ2-5; D might be TRBD1 (5 bases). Germline CDR1 and CDR2: DFQATT and SNEGSKA (reference sequence). This CDR3 comprises 11 residues. The V end lost 3 bases, the J end lost 5 bases, and 7 bases lay between the germline ends.